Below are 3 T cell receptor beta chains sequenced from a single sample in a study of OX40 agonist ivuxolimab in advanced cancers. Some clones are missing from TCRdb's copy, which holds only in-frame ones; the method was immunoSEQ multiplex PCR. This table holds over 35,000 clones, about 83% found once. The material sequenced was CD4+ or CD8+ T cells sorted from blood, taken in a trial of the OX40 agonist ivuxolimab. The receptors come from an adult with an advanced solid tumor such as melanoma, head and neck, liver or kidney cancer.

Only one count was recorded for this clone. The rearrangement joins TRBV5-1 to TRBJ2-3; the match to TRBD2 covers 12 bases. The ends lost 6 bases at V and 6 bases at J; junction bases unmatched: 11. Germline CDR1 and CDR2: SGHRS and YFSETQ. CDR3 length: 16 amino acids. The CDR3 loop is CASTARGLAGPDTQYF. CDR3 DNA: TGCGCCAGCACGGCTCGAGGACTAGCGGGACCGGATACGCAGTATTTT.

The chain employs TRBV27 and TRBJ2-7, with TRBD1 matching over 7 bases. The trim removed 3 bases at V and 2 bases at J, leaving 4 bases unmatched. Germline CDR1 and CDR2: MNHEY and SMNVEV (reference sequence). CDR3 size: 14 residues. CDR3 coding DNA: TGTGCCAGCAGTTTTGGGGACAGAACCTACGAGCAGTACTTC. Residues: CASSFGDRTYEQYF.

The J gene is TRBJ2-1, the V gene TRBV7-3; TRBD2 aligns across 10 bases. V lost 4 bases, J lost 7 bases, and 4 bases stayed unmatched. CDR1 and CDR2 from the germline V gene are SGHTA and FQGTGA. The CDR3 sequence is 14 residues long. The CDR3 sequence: CASSYTSGANEQFF. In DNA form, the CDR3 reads TGTGCCAGCAGCTATACTAGCGGGGCAAATGAGCAGTTCTTC.